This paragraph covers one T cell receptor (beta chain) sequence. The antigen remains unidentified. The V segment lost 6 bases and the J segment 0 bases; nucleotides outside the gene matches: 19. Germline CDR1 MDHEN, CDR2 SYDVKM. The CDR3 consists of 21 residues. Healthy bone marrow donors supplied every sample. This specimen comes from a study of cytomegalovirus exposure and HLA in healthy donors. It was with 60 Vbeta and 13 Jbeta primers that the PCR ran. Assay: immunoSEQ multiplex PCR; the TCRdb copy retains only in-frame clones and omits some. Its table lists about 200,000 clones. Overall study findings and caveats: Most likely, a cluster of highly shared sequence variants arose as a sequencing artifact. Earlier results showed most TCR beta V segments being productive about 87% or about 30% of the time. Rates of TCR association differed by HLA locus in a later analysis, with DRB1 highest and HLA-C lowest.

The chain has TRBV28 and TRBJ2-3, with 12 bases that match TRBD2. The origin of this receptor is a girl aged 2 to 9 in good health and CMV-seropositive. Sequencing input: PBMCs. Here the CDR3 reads CASSSSLLTSGSISSTDTQYF. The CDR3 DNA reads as TGTGCCAGCAGCTCCTCACTACTGACTAGCGGGAGTATATCTAGCACAGATACGCAGTATTTT.